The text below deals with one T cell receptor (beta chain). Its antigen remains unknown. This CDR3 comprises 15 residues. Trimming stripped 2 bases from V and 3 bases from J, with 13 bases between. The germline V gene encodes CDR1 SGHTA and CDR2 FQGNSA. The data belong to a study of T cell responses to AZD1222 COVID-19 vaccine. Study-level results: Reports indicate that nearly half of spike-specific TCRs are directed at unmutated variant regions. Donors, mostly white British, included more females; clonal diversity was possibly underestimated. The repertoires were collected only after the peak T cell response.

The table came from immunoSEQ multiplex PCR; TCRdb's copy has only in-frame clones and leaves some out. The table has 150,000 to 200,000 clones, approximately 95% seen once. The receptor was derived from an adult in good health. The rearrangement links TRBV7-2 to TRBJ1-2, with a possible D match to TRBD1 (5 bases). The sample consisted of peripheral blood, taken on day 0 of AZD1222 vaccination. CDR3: CASSLNPTDYYGYTF. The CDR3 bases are TGTGCCAGCAGCTTAAACCCGACAGACTACTATGGCTACACCTTC.